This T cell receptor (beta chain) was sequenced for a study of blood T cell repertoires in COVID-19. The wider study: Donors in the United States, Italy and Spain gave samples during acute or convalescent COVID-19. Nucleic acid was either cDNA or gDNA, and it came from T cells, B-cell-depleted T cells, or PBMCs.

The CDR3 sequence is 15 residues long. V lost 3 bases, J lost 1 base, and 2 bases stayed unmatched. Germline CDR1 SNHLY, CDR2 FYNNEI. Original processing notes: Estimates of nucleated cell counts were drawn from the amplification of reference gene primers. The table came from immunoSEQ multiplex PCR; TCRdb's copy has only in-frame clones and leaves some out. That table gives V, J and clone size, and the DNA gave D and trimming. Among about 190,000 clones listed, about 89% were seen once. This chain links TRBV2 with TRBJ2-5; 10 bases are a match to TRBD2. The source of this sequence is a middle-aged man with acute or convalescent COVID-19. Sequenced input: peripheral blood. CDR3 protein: CASSDGTSVQETQYF. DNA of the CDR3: TGTGCCAGCAGTGACGGGACTAGCGTCCAAGAGACCCAGTACTTC.